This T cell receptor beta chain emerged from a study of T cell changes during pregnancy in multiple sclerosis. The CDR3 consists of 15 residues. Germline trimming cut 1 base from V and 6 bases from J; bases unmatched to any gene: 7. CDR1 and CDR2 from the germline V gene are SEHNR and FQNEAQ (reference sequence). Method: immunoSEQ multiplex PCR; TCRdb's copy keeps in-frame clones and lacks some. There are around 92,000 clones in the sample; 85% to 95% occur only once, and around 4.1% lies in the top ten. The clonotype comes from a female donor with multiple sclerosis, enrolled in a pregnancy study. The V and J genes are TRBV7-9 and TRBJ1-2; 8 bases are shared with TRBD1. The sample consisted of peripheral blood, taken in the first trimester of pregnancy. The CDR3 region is CASSLDPGGLDGYTF. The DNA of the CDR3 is TGTGCCAGCAGCTTAGATCCAGGGGGCCTGGATGGCTACACCTTC.